Each of the 5 T cell receptor beta chains below was sequenced from the same sample in a study of type 1 regulatory T cells. TCRdb recomputed calls from the reads with MiXCR, one row per CDR3 protein. The data hold some 89,000 distinct CDR3 sequences, with roughly 31% observed a single time. The sample consisted of CD4+ T cells, either the whole sample or a sorted fraction (not recorded which). These receptors all stem from a human donor in good health.

This chain joins TRBV28 and TRBJ1-4; D unclear. The germline gives CDR1 MDHEN, CDR2 SYDVKM. CDR3 length: 13 amino acids. V was pared by 5 bases and J by 3 bases, with 7 bases between. The CDR3 spells CASSQAPNEKLFF. The CDR3 DNA reads TGTGCCAGCAGTCAGGCCCCTAATGAAAAACTGTTTTTT.

Notes on this clonotype: A junction boundary mismatches the germline segment, possibly from a read error. The V and J genes are TRBV3-1 and TRBJ1-5, with a weak D call TRBD1 (6 bases). The CDR3 runs 14 residues. Germline CDR1 LGHDT, CDR2 YNNKEL (reference sequence). CDR3 loop: CASSREGGNHPQHF. CDR3 in DNA: TGTGCCAGCAGCCGGGAGGGGGGCAATCACCCCCAGCATTTT.

The chain uses TRBV5-1 and TRBJ2-3; 7 bases line up with TRBD2. Per the germline V gene, CDR1 is SGHRS and CDR2 is YFSETQ. The CDR3 is made up of 11 amino acids. With V trimmed by 3 bases and J by 11 bases, 3 bases remained unmatched. CDR3 DNA: TGCGCCAGCAGCTGGGGGGGTGAGCAGTATTTT. This sequence encodes CASSWGGEQYF.

This clonotype was recorded a few times. CDR3 DNA sequence: TGCAGCGATGGGCGGGACACCGGGGAGCTGTTTTTT. It encodes CSDGRDTGELFF. The chain combines TRBV29-1 with TRBJ2-2; D might be TRBD2 (5 bases). The germline V and J ends were trimmed by 7 bases and 3 bases, with 9 bases remaining between them. This CDR3 is 12 amino acids long. Germline CDR1 SQVTM, CDR2 ANQGSEA.

J is TRBJ2-3 and V is TRBV7-3; 12 positions agree with TRBD2. Trimming removed 5 bases from V and 3 bases from J; junction bases left unmatched: 6. The germline gives CDR1 SGHTA, CDR2 FQGTGA. The CDR3 sequence is 16 residues long. CDR3 DNA sequence: TGTGCCAGCAGCAAACAAGGGACTAGCGGGACAGATACGCAGTATTTT. This sequence encodes CASSKQGTSGTDTQYF.